This record covers a single T cell receptor (beta chain). The data belong to a study of blood T cell repertoires in COVID-19. Overall study: Sites in the United States, Italy and Spain provided acute and convalescent COVID-19 samples.

The assay was immunoSEQ multiplex PCR, and TCRdb's table has in-frame clones only and misses some. The table records fewer than 200,000 clones, 85% to 90% of them present only once. CDR3 length: 15 amino acids. The germline V gene encodes CDR1 SGHTA and CDR2 FQGTGA. J was trimmed by 4 bases and V by 4 bases; bases with no gene match: 4. This clonotype originated in a woman between 18 and 29 years old who had recovered from COVID-19. The V call is TRBV7-3, the J call TRBJ2-2; 9 positions match TRBD1. Sequenced input: peripheral blood. The CDR3, as DNA: TGTGCCAGCAGCTCCGGACAGGGGAGCACCGGGGAGCTGTTTTTT. Amino acids: CASSSGQGSTGELFF.